This TCR beta chain was observed in a study of blood T cell repertoires in COVID-19. Background on the study: The study drew acute and convalescent COVID-19 samples from the United States, Italy and Spain. PBMCs, B-cell-depleted T cells, or T cells provided the cDNA or gDNA that made up the material.

Original methodology: From reference gene primer amplification, estimates of nucleated cell counts were derived. Method: immunoSEQ multiplex PCR; TCRdb's copy keeps in-frame clones and lacks some. Clone size and V and J calls were adopted from that table, with D and trimming inferred from the DNA. Here the sample spans nearly 200,000 clones, approximately 87% being singletons. The CDR3 loop spans 13 amino acids. Trimming took 6 bases from V and 4 from J, leaving 9 bases between them. The germline V gene has CDR1 MNHEY and CDR2 SMNVEV (reference sequence). Sequencing was carried out using peripheral blood. The chain links TRBV27 to TRBJ2-2; D might be TRBD1 (6 bases). The clonotype comes from a woman aged 65 to 85 with acute or convalescent COVID-19. The CDR3 nucleotides read TGTGCCAGCAGGGCAGGGGTCACCGGGGAGCTGTTTTTT. Translation: CASRAGVTGELFF.